Shown below are 31 T cell receptor beta chains from a single sample sequenced in a study of T cells after yellow fever vaccination. MiXCR was run by TCRdb on the 5' RACE reads, yielding one entry per CDR3 protein. Among 300,000 to 350,000 distinct CDR3 sequences listed, approximately 4% were seen once. This sample comprised PBMCs, obtained 15 days after the yellow fever booster vaccination. These receptors were collected from a man aged 18 to 30 who received the YFV17D yellow fever vaccine.

At least ten counts were recorded for this clonotype. The chain is built from TRBV2 and TRBJ1-1; D ambiguous. The germline V and J ends were trimmed by 5 bases and 4 bases, with 14 bases remaining between them. The CDR3 extends over 14 amino acids. CDR1 and CDR2 from the germline V gene are SNHLY and FYNNEI. Here the CDR3 DNA reads TGTGCCAGCAGTCTATCCACGGAGGGCACTGAAGCTTTCTTT. Protein: CASSLSTEGTEAFF.

This clonotype was counted between two and nine times. This chain uses TRBV5-1 with TRBJ1-3, with D uncertain. V dropped 5 bases and J dropped 0 bases, with 6 bases sitting between them. The germline V gene encodes CDR1 SGHRS and CDR2 YFSETQ. The CDR3 is 13 amino acids. In nucleotides, the CDR3 is TGCGCCAGCAGGAGTGGCTCTGGAAACACCATATATTTT. This sequence encodes CASRSGSGNTIYF. Filled out from reference TRBV5-1 and TRBJ1-3, the complete variable domain reads KAGVTQTPRYLIKTRGQQVTLSCSPISGHRSVSWYQQTPGQGLQFLFEYFSETQRNKGNFPGRFSGRQFSNSRSEMNVSTLELGDSALYLCASRSGSGNTIYFGEGSWLTVV.

This clonotype has ten or more counts. This chain uses TRBV10-3 with TRBJ2-2; unclear D gene. V was shortened by 3 bases and J by 0 bases, with 8 bases between the two germline ends. The V gene's germline CDR1 is ENHRY and CDR2 SYGVKD. The CDR3 consists of 15 residues. The CDR3 DNA reads TGTGCCATCAGTGATACCGCGGCGAACACCGGGGAGCTGTTTTTT. Translating it yields CAISDTAANTGELFF.

This chain links TRBV5-1 with TRBJ1-1; possible D gene TRBD1, 6 bases. Deletions cut 4 bases from V and 7 bases from J, with 17 bases between. The CDR3 loop spans 14 amino acids. The germline V gene encodes CDR1 SGHRS and CDR2 YFSETQ. CDR3 bases: TGCGCCAGCAGCCCCCAGGGGACCACCAGTGAAGCTTTCTTT. Encoded protein: CASSPQGTTSEAFF.

V and J are TRBV7-2 and TRBJ1-2; D ambiguous. Germline values: CDR1 SGHTA, CDR2 FQGNSA. Trimming removed 6 bases at V and 3 bases at J, with 11 bases between. The CDR3 length is 13 residues. CDR3 bases: TGTGCCAGCAGGACCGGGAGGGACTATGGCTACACCTTC. It codes for CASRTGRDYGYTF.

The chain combines TRBV25-1 with TRBJ2-1; D tentatively fits TRBD1 or TRBD2 (6 bases each). CDR1 and CDR2 (germline): MGHDK, SYGVNS. CDR3 length: 15 amino acids. With 1 base removed from V and 10 bases from J, the gap between germline ends came to 17 bases. CDR3 nucleotides: TGTGCCAGCAGTGAATCCCCGGGGGCAGGGAACGAGCAGTTCTTC. Protein product: CASSESPGAGNEQFF.

In this sample, this clonotype turned up many times. The chain is built from TRBV4-1 and TRBJ2-3; 8 bases are shared with TRBD1. CDR1 and CDR2 (germline): MGHRA, YSYEKL. J was trimmed by 3 bases and V by 3 bases; bases with no gene match: 8. The CDR3 runs 16 residues. The CDR3 region has the DNA TGCGCCAGCAGCCATCAACGGACAGGGCTAACAGATACGCAGTATTTT. Translating gives CASSHQRTGLTDTQYF.

This clonotype was picked up a small number of times. The chain joins TRBV4-3 to TRBJ2-7, with unresolved D. Trimming took off 3 bases at V and 0 bases at J, with 12 bases between the two ends. CDR1 is LGHNA, CDR2 YSLEER, per germline. There are 15 residues in the CDR3. CDR3 region: CASSQPEQHSYEQYV. For the CDR3, the DNA is TGCGCCAGCAGCCAGCCCGAACAGCACTCCTACGAGCAGTACGTC.

This clonotype was recorded at least ten times. The J gene is TRBJ2-3, the V gene TRBV5-5; perhaps TRBD1 as D (6 bases). V gave up 5 bases and J gave up 1 base, with 14 bases separating them. This CDR3 region has 15 residues. Looked up from germline, CDR1 is SGHKS and CDR2 is YYEKEE (reference sequence). CDR3 protein: CASSSGDVGTDTQYF. CDR3 bases: TGTGCCAGCAGTTCAGGGGATGTCGGCACAGATACGCAGTATTTT.

This clonotype came up many times. The chain combines TRBV27 with TRBJ1-4; D gene unclear. CDR1 is MNHEY, CDR2 SMNVEV, per germline (reference sequence). The CDR3 contains 15 residues. The germline V and J ends were trimmed by 7 bases and 4 bases, with 16 bases remaining between them. The CDR3, as DNA: TGTGCCAGCACTTCCGCGGCGTCCTTTAATGAAAAACTGTTTTTT. Translating gives CASTSAASFNEKLFF.

The chain carries TRBV19 and TRBJ2-2; D could derive from TRBD1 or TRBD2 (5 bases each). Germline values: CDR1 LNHDA, CDR2 SQIVND (reference sequence). The ends were cut back, 3 bases at V and 2 bases at J, with 13 bases in the middle. This CDR3 spans 16 amino acids. The CDR3 loop reads CASSISGPINTGELFF. The DNA for the CDR3 is TGTGCCAGTAGTATTTCGGGGCCCATTAACACCGGGGAGCTGTTTTTT.

This clonotype has a count of ten or more. The V and J genes are TRBV6-6 and TRBJ2-7, with 9 bases identical to TRBD1. V lost 5 bases to trimming and J lost 7 bases; unmatched junction nucleotides: 9. Looked up from germline, CDR1 is MNHNY and CDR2 is SVGAGI (reference sequence). The CDR3 length is 14 residues. The CDR3 sequence: CASSRQDRGREQYV. CDR3 coding DNA: TGTGCCAGCAGTCGTCAGGACAGGGGACGGGAGCAGTACGTC.

J is TRBJ1-3 and V is TRBV5-1, with 8 bases matching TRBD1. The trim removed 0 bases at V and 0 bases at J, leaving 2 bases unmatched. Germline CDR1 and CDR2: SGHRS and YFSETQ. The CDR3 has 16 residues. CDR3 protein: CASSLVGQVSGNTIYF. In DNA, the CDR3 is TGCGCCAGCAGCTTGGTGGGACAGGTCTCTGGAAACACCATATATTTT.

V and J are TRBV19 and TRBJ1-5; 7 bases match TRBD1. Germline V gene lookup returns CDR1 LNHDA and CDR2 SQIVND (reference sequence). The J segment lost 3 bases and the V segment lost 7 bases, leaving 12 bases of the junction unmatched. The CDR3 contains 16 residues. CDR3: CASTSPGGQLNQPQHF. The CDR3 nucleotides read TGTGCCAGTACCTCCCCGGGGGGACAGCTCAATCAGCCCCAGCATTTT.

This clonotype turned up a few times. This sequence joins TRBV12-3 or TRBV12-4 and TRBJ1-5; D is perhaps TRBD1 (5 bases). The CDR3 covers 16 residues. Trimming took off 5 bases at V and 1 base at J, with 15 bases between the two ends. DNA for the CDR3: TGTGCCAGCAGTACTTTCAGGGCTGGGAGCAATCAGCCCCAGCATTTT. Its protein is CASSTFRAGSNQPQHF.

The sample holds many counts of this clonotype. The DNA of the CDR3 is TGTGCCAGCATCCGGTATATGGGGAACACTGAAGCTTTCTTT. This translates into CASIRYMGNTEAFF. The chain employs TRBV12-3 or TRBV12-4 and TRBJ1-1; D remains unclear. V was pared by 7 bases and J by 1 base, with 13 bases between. The CDR3 has 14 amino acids.

This clonotype came up many times. V is TRBV18 and J is TRBJ1-3; D not certain. The CDR3 consists of 17 residues. CDR1 is KGHSH and CDR2 is LQKENI in the germline V gene. V was trimmed by 0 bases and J by 0 bases, leaving 12 bases between them. The CDR3: CASSPPGTAGSGNTIYF. DNA of the CDR3: TGTGCCAGCTCACCACCGGGTACCGCCGGCTCTGGAAACACCATATATTTT.

This clonotype appeared many times. This rearrangement joins TRBV20-1 to TRBJ2-3; unclear D gene. There are 14 residues in the CDR3. Germline lookup yields CDR1 DFQATT and CDR2 SNEGSKA (reference sequence). The ends were cut back, 2 bases at V and 4 bases at J, with 13 bases in the middle. CDR3 region: CSARTTARADTQYF. The CDR3, as DNA: TGCAGTGCTAGAACGACCGCCCGCGCAGATACGCAGTATTTT.

This clonotype was seen repeatedly, ten times or more. This chain joins TRBV29-1 and TRBJ1-4; 7 bases are a match to TRBD1. Germline V lookup: CDR1 SQVTM, CDR2 ANQGSEA. The CDR3 contains 14 residues. Losses at the gene ends were 6 bases for V and 11 bases for J; bases not matched to a gene: 15. Here the CDR3 DNA reads TGCAGCGTCAGCTATCGGGACAGCAAAGGGAAACTGTTTTTT. Amino acid sequence: CSVSYRDSKGKLFF.

This clonotype was recorded at least ten times. The rearrangement uses TRBV5-5 and TRBJ2-3, with a possible D match to TRBD1 (5 bases). V was cut by 0 bases and J by 6 bases, with 17 bases left in between. The CDR3 sequence is 16 residues long. CDR1 SGHKS and CDR2 YYEKEE come from the germline V gene (reference sequence). The CDR3 is CASSLAGQDFADTQYF. The CDR3 region has the DNA TGTGCCAGCAGCTTGGCAGGGCAGGATTTTGCCGATACGCAGTATTTT.

This clonotype came up many times. The CDR3 sequence is CASSQTGSSNTGELFF. The CDR3 nucleotides read TGTGCCAGCAGCCAGACCGGGTCCTCGAACACCGGGGAGCTGTTTTTT. V is TRBV7-9 and J is TRBJ2-2; D gene uncertain. This CDR3 spans 16 amino acids. From germline, CDR1 is SEHNR and CDR2 FQNEAQ (reference sequence). V gave up 5 bases and J gave up 0 bases, with 13 bases separating them.

Details on this clonotype: An end of the junction does not agree with germline; a read error may underlie this. This chain joins TRBV7-9 and TRBJ2-7; 8 positions agree with TRBD2. The CDR3 covers 14 residues. Germline V gene sequence: CDR1 SEHNR, CDR2 FQNEAQ (reference sequence). The CDR3 is CASSAPAGVGELFF. For the CDR3, the DNA is TGTGCCAGCAGCGCGCCAGCGGGGGTCGGCGAGCTGTTCTTC.

Only a few counts were recorded for this clonotype. The chain is built from TRBV20-1 and TRBJ2-1; 7 positions agree with TRBD1. The junction had 5 bases not matched to a gene; V was cut back by 6 bases and J by 0 bases. The CDR3 is 14 residues long. The germline V gene encodes CDR1 DFQATT and CDR2 SNEGSKA (reference sequence). CDR3 coding DNA: TGCAGTGCCAACAGGGGAAGCTCCTACAATGAGCAGTTCTTC. It codes for CSANRGSSYNEQFF.

In its sample, this clonotype was seen many times. The chain uses TRBV27 and TRBJ1-6; D gene unclear. Germline V gene data show CDR1 as MNHEY and CDR2 as SMNVEV (reference sequence). CDR3 length equals 14 residues. The ends were cut back, 7 bases at V and 3 bases at J, with 10 bases in the middle. The CDR3, as DNA: TGTGCCAGCACTCGACACCTCTATAATTCACCCCTCCACTTT. Its translation: CASTRHLYNSPLHF.

The chain recombines TRBV27 with TRBJ1-6, with D possibly TRBD1 on 5 matching bases. Trimming shortened V by 3 bases and J by 7 bases, and 10 bases separated the two germline ends. Germline values: CDR1 MNHEY, CDR2 SMNVEV (reference sequence). CDR3 length equals 14 residues. The CDR3 nucleotides are TGTGCCAGCAGTTTGGGAGGGGCAAATTCACCCCTCCACTTT. It is translated as CASSLGGANSPLHF.

This clonotype showed up many times. V is TRBV9 and J is TRBJ2-2; 13 bases are a match to TRBD2. This CDR3 comprises 17 residues. Trimming cost V 3 bases and J 0 bases; bases outside gene matches: 2. Germline V CDR1 and CDR2: SGDLS, YYNGEE. CDR3 nucleotide sequence: TGTGCCAGCAGCGCGACTAGCGGGGGGACGAACACCGGGGAGCTGTTTTTT. Its translation: CASSATSGGTNTGELFF.

This clonotype was found many times. The rearrangement links TRBV3-1 to TRBJ2-1, with 11 positions matching TRBD2. The CDR3 is 18 residues long. Losses at the gene ends were 4 bases for V and 0 bases for J; bases not matched to a gene: 8. Germline values: CDR1 LGHDT, CDR2 YNNKEL (reference sequence). CDR3 coding DNA: TGTGCCAGCAGCCGCGAGCTAGCGGGGGGAAGCTCCTACAATGAGCAGTTCTTC. It encodes CASSRELAGGSSYNEQFF.

This clonotype came up many times. V is TRBV27 and J is TRBJ1-1; D remains ambiguous. In germline, CDR1 is MNHEY, CDR2 SMNVEV (reference sequence). The V end was cut by 3 bases, the J end by 4 bases, with 9 bases between. The CDR3 is 13 residues long. DNA of the CDR3: TGTGCCAGCAGTTTTGTAAGGAGCACTGAAGCTTTCTTT. Translated: CASSFVRSTEAFF.

The chain is built from TRBV10-3 and TRBJ1-5; no firm D call. The V gene lost 3 bases and the J gene lost 11 bases, with 23 bases spanning the gap. CDR1 ENHRY and CDR2 SYGVKD come from the germline V gene. This CDR3 region has 16 residues. The CDR3 here is CAISDHDGGLRETQHF. The CDR3 region has the DNA TGTGCCATCAGTGATCACGACGGCGGACTAAGGGAGACCCAGCATTTT.

This sequence joins TRBV20-1 and TRBJ2-2, with TRBD2 as a possible D gene (7 bases). Germline values: CDR1 DFQATT, CDR2 SNEGSKA (reference sequence). This CDR3 is 15 amino acids long. Trimming pared 5 bases from V and 0 bases from J, leaving 13 bases between. CDR3 loop: CSALAGAPNTGELFF. In nucleotides, the CDR3 is TGCAGTGCTTTGGCGGGGGCGCCGAACACCGGGGAGCTGTTTTTT.

The chain employs TRBV27 and TRBJ1-2; D possibly corresponds to TRBD1 (6 bases). This CDR3 is built from 15 residues. Between the trimmed V and J ends, which lost 4 bases and 0 bases, there was a span of 12 bases. Germline values: CDR1 MNHEY, CDR2 SMNVEV (reference sequence). The CDR3 here is CASSSDRIANYGYTF. CDR3 DNA: TGTGCCAGCAGTTCCGACAGGATCGCTAACTATGGCTACACCTTC.